This T cell receptor beta chain was sequenced for a study of Ad26.COV2.S vaccination and SARS-CoV-2 variants. Data came from immunoSEQ multiplex PCR; TCRdb stores just in-frame clones and leaves some out. The data contain over 300,000 clones, roughly 85% of them singletons. The CDR3 has 14 residues. Germline values: CDR1 SGDLS, CDR2 YYNGEE. With 0 bases removed from V and 3 bases from J, the gap between germline ends came to 7 bases. Treatment: about 20 received Ad26.COV2.S at low or high dose, single or two shots; roughly five received placebo; per-sample allocation not given. Collection of the samples took place on day 63 after the first injection of vaccine or placebo.

The chain recombines TRBV9 with TRBJ2-1; TRBD1 is a possible D gene (5 bases). Specimen: peripheral blood, collected in a trial of Ad26.COV2.S vaccine versus placebo. The TCR comes from a person aged 18-60 years who received the Ad26.COV2.S COVID-19 vaccine or a placebo. The CDR3: CASSVARDYNEQFF. In nucleotides, the CDR3 is TGTGCCAGCAGCGTAGCCAGGGACTACAATGAGCAGTTCTTC.